This T cell receptor (beta chain) is drawn from a study of T cells after yellow fever vaccination. Study context: It was SMART-Seq v4 Ultra Low Input that prepared the fractions with low cell numbers.

General study points: Contaminants from the bulk population, in the form of abundant clonotypes, could be found in FACS-sorted repertoires. A weaker but faster secondary response was observed, peaking on day 5 versus 15.

Looked up from germline, CDR1 is GTSNPN and CDR2 is SVGIG (reference sequence). Trimming cost V 0 bases and J 6 bases, with 8 bases left between them. The length of the CDR3 is 13 residues. This clonotype came up a few times. Its specificity is unknown. Each CDR3 protein is one row after TCRdb ran MiXCR on the 5' RACE reads. The sample lists hundreds of thousands of distinct CDR3 sequences, 10% to 15% seen once, with about 15% in the top ten. This sample comprised PBMCs, obtained on the day of the yellow fever booster vaccination. The rearrangement links TRBV30 to TRBJ2-2; no definite D call. This receptor was taken from a man aged 25-45 years who received the YFV17D yellow fever vaccine. The CDR3 protein is CAWSVVAPGELFF. CDR3 bases: TGTGCCTGGAGTGTAGTGGCTCCCGGGGAGCTGTTTTTT.